This T cell receptor beta chain was obtained from a study of cytomegalovirus exposure and HLA in healthy donors. Whole-study results and caveats: For TCR beta chains, V- and J-gene trimming was later linked to a missense DCLRE1C variant. In presence/absence analyses, roughly uniform sequencing depth across donors was assumed.

Note on this clone: Its matching antigen is unknown.

V dropped 3 bases and J dropped 1; count of bases not matched to a gene: 9. This CDR3 region has 19 residues. Per the germline V gene, CDR1 is KGHSH and CDR2 is LQKENI. PCR was performed using 60 Vbeta and 13 Jbeta primers. The protocol was immunoSEQ multiplex PCR, while the TCRdb copy is restricted to in-frame clones and leaves out a portion. The data contain around 20,000 clones, less than 85% of them singletons. The material sequenced was PBMCs. The rearrangement joins TRBV18 to TRBJ2-3; 14 positions match TRBD2. The receptor was isolated from a human donor in good health. CDR3 coding DNA: TGTGCCAGCTCACCTCCGGGACTAGCGGGAGTGCCTGGCACAGATACGCAGTATTTT. Translation: CASSPPGLAGVPGTDTQYF.